This T cell receptor beta chain was sequenced for a study of blood T cell repertoires in COVID-19. Across the whole study: The samples span acute and convalescent COVID-19 from the United States, Italy and Spain. Sources were T cells, B-cell-depleted T cells, or PBMCs; the material itself was cDNA or gDNA.

Original data processing: Counts of nucleated cells, estimated from reference gene primer amplification, were obtained. Profiled with immunoSEQ multiplex PCR; TCRdb holds only in-frame clones, not every one. Clone size and V and J calls were adopted from that table, with D and trimming inferred from the DNA. The sample yields about 48,000 clones, 82% seen once. Germline assignment: CDR1 MGHRA and CDR2 YSYEKL. V dropped 0 bases and J dropped 5 bases, with 7 bases sitting between them. This CDR3 has 13 residues. The sequencing sample was made of peripheral blood. V is TRBV4-1 and J is TRBJ1-2; no clear D gene. This receptor was taken from a man between 40 and 49 years old with acute or convalescent COVID-19. The CDR3: CASSQERLYGYTF. The CDR3 coding sequence is TGCGCCAGCAGCCAAGAGAGGCTTTATGGCTACACCTTC.